This T cell receptor beta chain was observed in a study of read filtering for tumor transcriptome and immune sequencing. On the study more broadly: Revised staging placed 8 patients in R-ISS I, roughly 16 in II, more than five in III. Transcriptome libraries were built from DNase-treated RNA. Study observations and caveats: Single-read clonotypes: about 83% of IR-seq clonotypes (around 3.5% of reads), 65% to 75% of RNA-seq clonotypes (44.6% of reads).

Deletions cut 9 bases from V and 1 base from J, with 6 bases between. The CDR3 extends over 11 amino acids. The V gene's germline CDR1 is MDHEN and CDR2 SYDVKM. The library was built from about 400 ng RNA with molecular barcoded adaptors for alpha/delta and beta/gamma chains. TCRdb used MiXCR to reprocess the reads, holding one entry per CDR3 protein. Found here are about 58,000 distinct CDR3 sequences, 9% to 15% of them singletons; the top ten hold 16%. This clonotype was recorded at least ten times. What it recognizes is unknown. The V call is TRBV28, the J call TRBJ1-1; no clear D gene. This sequence originates from a donor at least 40 years old with multiple myeloma. The material sequenced was a population of CD138-negative cells sorted from bone marrow. The CDR3 DNA sequence: TGTGCCAGTAGACGGAACACTGAAGCTTTCTTT. Encoded protein: CASRRNTEAFF.